These 20 T cell receptor beta chains were sequenced from one sample in a study of shared clonotypes between healthy human individuals. The table came from immunoSEQ multiplex PCR; TCRdb's copy has only in-frame clones and leaves some out. The sample has over 1.4 million clones, 96% seen once. What was sequenced was naive CD4+ T cells sorted from blood. Described subset: CD45RA+ positively selected. The source is a man aged 25 to 40 in good health.

The J gene is TRBJ2-6, the V gene TRBV28; 11 nucleotides align to TRBD2. Germline V lookup: CDR1 MDHEN, CDR2 SYDVKM. This CDR3 region has 19 residues. The trim removed 4 bases at V and 0 bases at J, leaving 8 bases unmatched. CDR3 loop: CASSSPGTSGFSGANVLTF. The DNA of the CDR3 is TGTGCCAGCAGTTCACCCGGGACTAGCGGATTCTCTGGGGCCAACGTCCTGACTTTC.

V usage is TRBV14 and J usage is TRBJ2-7, with 9 bases lining up with TRBD1. J was trimmed by 5 bases and V by 4 bases; bases with no gene match: 6. The V gene's germline CDR1 is SGHDN and CDR2 FVKESK. The CDR3 runs 14 residues. CDR3 amino acids: CASSPGQGFNEQYF. Written as DNA, the CDR3 is TGTGCCAGCAGCCCGGGACAGGGTTTTAACGAGCAGTACTTC.

This rearrangement joins TRBV6-1 to TRBJ2-1; the D gene is possibly TRBD2 (5 bases). Trimming cost V 0 bases and J 1 base, with 10 bases left between them. The germline gives CDR1 MNHNS, CDR2 SASEGT. This CDR3 region has 16 residues. The CDR3 is CASSEARRRSYNEQFF. The CDR3 DNA sequence: TGTGCCAGCAGTGAAGCGCGGCGGAGGTCCTACAATGAGCAGTTCTTC.

The chain uses TRBV29-1 and TRBJ1-1; D gene ambiguous. Germline loops: CDR1 SQVTM, CDR2 ANQGSEA. The CDR3 sequence is 11 residues long. V shed 2 bases and J shed 6 bases, with 7 bases lying between them. The CDR3 loop reads CSVEKGPEAFF. CDR3 sequence (DNA): TGCAGCGTTGAAAAAGGGCCTGAAGCTTTCTTT.

The chain has TRBV5-5 and TRBJ1-1; D is unresolved. Trimming cost V 2 bases and J 1 base, with 12 bases left between them. This CDR3 contains 15 residues. Looked up from germline, CDR1 is SGHKS and CDR2 is YYEKEE (reference sequence). The CDR3 DNA sequence: TGTGCCAGCAGCTTCTGGGCGGCTGGGAACACTGAAGCTTTCTTT. Translating it yields CASSFWAAGNTEAFF.

This clone was picked up a small number of times. This CDR3 is CASSLGLSEEKLFF. CDR3 nucleotide sequence: TGCGCCAGCAGCTTGGGACTGTCCGAGGAAAAACTGTTTTTT. The chain carries TRBV5-1 and TRBJ1-4; D gene uncertain. CDR3 size: 14 residues. Trimming cost V 0 bases and J 8 bases, with 11 bases left between them. Per the germline V gene, CDR1 is SGHRS and CDR2 is YFSETQ. The full variable domain, in which reference TRBV5-1 and TRBJ1-4 provide the parts outside the CDR3, is KAGVTQTPRYLIKTRGQQVTLSCSPISGHRSVSWYQQTPGQGLQFLFEYFSETQRNKGNFPGRFSGRQFSNSRSEMNVSTLELGDSALYLCASSLGLSEEKLFFGSGTQLSVL.

This chain connects TRBV14 to TRBJ2-1; perhaps TRBD2 as D (6 bases). V was pared by 0 bases and J by 2 bases, with 8 bases between. This CDR3 region has 15 residues. The germline V gene encodes CDR1 SGHDN and CDR2 FVKESK. The CDR3 bases are TGTGCCAGCAGCCAAGATCGCGGGGCCTACAATGAGCAGTTCTTC. Amino acid sequence: CASSQDRGAYNEQFF.

CDR3 bases: TGTGCCAGCTCAACGAGACAGGGCACTGAAGCTTTCTTT. It specifies CASSTRQGTEAFF. The rearrangement joins TRBV18 to TRBJ1-1; 7 bases line up with TRBD1. V lost 5 bases to trimming and J lost 4 bases; unmatched junction nucleotides: 4. The CDR3 is 13 amino acids. Germline V gene lookup returns CDR1 KGHSH and CDR2 LQKENI.

J is TRBJ1-1 and V is TRBV10-2, with D unresolved. The CDR3 consists of 12 residues. V was clipped by 2 bases and J by 4 bases, with 5 bases between them. From germline, CDR1 is WSHSY and CDR2 SAAADI. The CDR3 loop reads CASSEGLTEAFF. For the CDR3, the DNA is TGCGCCAGCAGTGAGGGCCTCACTGAAGCTTTCTTT.

This rearrangement joins TRBV28 to TRBJ1-5; unclear D gene. The CDR3 runs 16 residues. Per the germline V gene, CDR1 is MDHEN and CDR2 is SYDVKM. Trimming took 2 bases from V and 5 from J, leaving 16 bases between them. CDR3 in amino acids: CASSLSFRPTYQPQHF. For the CDR3, the DNA is TGTGCCAGCAGTTTAAGCTTCAGGCCCACTTATCAGCCCCAGCATTTT. Drawing the rest from reference TRBV28 and TRBJ1-5, the complete variable domain is DVKVTQSSRYLVKRTGEKVFLECVQDMDHENMFWYRQDPGLGLRLIYFSYDVKMKEKGDIPEGYSVSREKKERFSLILESASTNQTSMYLCASSLSFRPTYQPQHFGDGTRLSIL.

The J gene is TRBJ2-7, the V gene TRBV15; the match to TRBD1 covers 10 bases. The CDR3 is made up of 16 amino acids. Per the germline V gene, CDR1 is LNHNV and CDR2 is YYDKDF (reference sequence). The ends lost 5 bases at V and 0 bases at J; junction bases unmatched: 7. This chain's CDR3 is CATSGGQGFGSYEQYF. Written as DNA, the CDR3 is TGTGCCACCAGCGGGGGACAGGGGTTCGGCTCCTACGAGCAGTACTTC.

V gene TRBV6-5 combines with J gene TRBJ2-6; D call uncertain. The CDR3 covers 16 residues. Germline V gene sequence: CDR1 MNHEY, CDR2 SVGAGI. The V end lost 4 bases, the J end lost 0 bases, and 10 bases lay between the germline ends. CDR3 nucleotides: TGTGCCAGCAGTTCCAGCACCCTCTCTGGGGCCAACGTCCTGACTTTC. It encodes CASSSSTLSGANVLTF.

The rearrangement joins TRBV5-4 to TRBJ2-3; D is ambiguous. The V end lost 0 bases, the J end lost 5 bases, and 13 bases lay between the germline ends. CDR3 length equals 15 residues. In germline, CDR1 is SGHNT, CDR2 YYREEE (reference sequence). The chain's CDR3 is CASSLASGLLDTQYF. The CDR3 nucleotides read TGTGCCAGCAGCTTGGCCTCCGGGTTGTTAGATACGCAGTATTTT.

The V and J genes are TRBV4-1 and TRBJ2-3, with D possibly being TRBD1 (5 bases). Germline V gives CDR1 MGHRA, CDR2 YSYEKL. Deletions cut 3 bases from V and 10 bases from J, with 23 bases between. This CDR3 has 16 residues. The CDR3 DNA is TGCGCCAGCAGCCACCAGCACGCGAAAACAGGTTCGGCGCAGTATTTT. Its translation is CASSHQHAKTGSAQYF.

With regard to this clone: It may be a read error: a sequence one base away is much more abundant. The identical CDR3 is also encoded by other nucleotide sequences in the sample. V is TRBV7-3 and J is TRBJ2-1, with D perhaps matching TRBD2 (6 bases). V dropped 3 bases and J dropped 5 bases, with 8 bases sitting between them. The CDR3 loop spans 13 amino acids. CDR1 is SGHTA, CDR2 FQGTGA, per germline. The CDR3 protein is CASSLGLNNEQFF. The CDR3 nucleotides are TGTGCCAGCAGCTTGGGACTCAACAATGAGCAGTTCTTC.

The chain joins TRBV11-1 to TRBJ2-3, with 8 bases aligning to TRBD2. Trimming removed 0 bases from V and 9 bases from J; junction bases left unmatched: 11. Germline-derived CDR1 and CDR2 are SGHAT and FQDESV (reference sequence). This CDR3 has 16 residues. The CDR3 DNA follows: TGTGCCAGCAGCTTAGCGGCGGGAGGCCAGCAGTGGACGCAGTATTTT. As protein: CASSLAAGGQQWTQYF.

The chain uses TRBV7-3 and TRBJ2-7; 8 bases are a match to TRBD1. The CDR3 is made up of 15 amino acids. The J segment lost 3 bases and the V segment lost 3 bases, leaving 7 bases of the junction unmatched. Germline CDR1 reads SGHTA; CDR2 reads FQGTGA. The DNA for the CDR3 is TGTGCCAGCAGCTTGGGACAGGCTACTGTCTACGAGCAGTACTTC. Protein sequence: CASSLGQATVYEQYF. Full variable domain (missing parts from reference TRBV7-3 and TRBJ2-7): GAGVSQTPSNKVTEKGKYVELRCDPISGHTALYWYRQSLGQGPEFLIYFQGTGAADDSGLPNDRFFAVRPEGSVSTLKIQRTERGDSAVYLCASSLGQATVYEQYFGPGTRLTVT.

The chain employs TRBV18 and TRBJ1-5; unclear D gene. CDR3 size: 14 residues. Deletions cut 0 bases from V and 7 bases from J, with 10 bases between. Germline lookup yields CDR1 KGHSH and CDR2 LQKENI. The CDR3 DNA is TGTGCCAGCTCACCACCACGGGGTGGACAGCCCCAGCATTTT. Its translation is CASSPPRGGQPQHF.

The V and J genes are TRBV7-2 and TRBJ2-2, with TRBD2 matching 10 bases. After removal of 2 bases from V and 6 bases from J, the junction contained 3 bases not matched to a gene. Germline assignment: CDR1 SGHTA and CDR2 FQGNSA. CDR3 length: 15 residues. The CDR3: CASSLILAGSGELFF. The CDR3 nucleotides read TGTGCCAGCAGCTTAATACTAGCGGGGTCCGGGGAGCTGTTTTTT.

CDR3 DNA sequence: TGCGCCAGCAGCTTTAGCGGGAGGGCAGATACGCAGTATTTT. It translates to CASSFSGRADTQYF. V gene TRBV5-1 combines with J gene TRBJ2-3; 11 bases fit TRBD2. Trimming removed 2 bases from V and 4 bases from J; junction bases left unmatched: 0. The CDR3 runs to 14 residues. Germline-derived CDR1 and CDR2 are SGHRS and YFSETQ.